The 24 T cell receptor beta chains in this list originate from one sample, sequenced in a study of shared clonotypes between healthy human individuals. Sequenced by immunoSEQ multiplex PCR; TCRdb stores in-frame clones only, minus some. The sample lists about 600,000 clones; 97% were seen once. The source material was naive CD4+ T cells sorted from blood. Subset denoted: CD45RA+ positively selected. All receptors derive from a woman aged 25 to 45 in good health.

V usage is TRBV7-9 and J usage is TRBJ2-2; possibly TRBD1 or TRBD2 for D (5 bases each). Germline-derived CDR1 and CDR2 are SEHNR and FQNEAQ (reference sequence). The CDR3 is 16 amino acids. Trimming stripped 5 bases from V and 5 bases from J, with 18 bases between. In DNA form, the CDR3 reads TGTGCCAGCAGCCCCTATGGGGGTAGGGAGACCGGGGAGCTGTTTTTT. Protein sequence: CASSPYGGRETGELFF. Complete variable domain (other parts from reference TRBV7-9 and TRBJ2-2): DTGVSQNPRHKITKRGQNVTFRCDPISEHNRLYWYRQTLGQGPEFLTYFQNEAQLEKSRLLSDRFSAERPKGSFSTLEIQRTEQGDSAMYLCASSPYGGRETGELFFGEGSRLTVL.

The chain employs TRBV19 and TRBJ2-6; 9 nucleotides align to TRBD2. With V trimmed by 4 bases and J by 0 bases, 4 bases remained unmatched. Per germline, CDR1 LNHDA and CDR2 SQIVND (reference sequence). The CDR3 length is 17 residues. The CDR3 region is CASSRLAESSGANVLTF. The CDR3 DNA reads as TGTGCCAGTAGTAGACTAGCGGAGAGCTCTGGGGCCAACGTCCTGACTTTC. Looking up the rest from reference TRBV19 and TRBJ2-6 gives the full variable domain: DGGITQSPKYLFRKEGQNVTLSCEQNLNHDAMYWYRQDPGQGLRLIYYSQIVNDFQKGDIAEGYSVSREKKESFPLTVTSAQKNPTAFYLCASSRLAESSGANVLTFGAGSRLTVL.

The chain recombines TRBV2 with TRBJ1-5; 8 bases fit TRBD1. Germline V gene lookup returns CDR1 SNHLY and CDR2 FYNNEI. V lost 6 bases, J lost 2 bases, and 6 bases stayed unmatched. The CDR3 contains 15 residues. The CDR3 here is CASSELQGGNQPQHF. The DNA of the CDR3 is TGTGCCAGCAGCGAATTACAGGGGGGCAATCAGCCCCAGCATTTT.

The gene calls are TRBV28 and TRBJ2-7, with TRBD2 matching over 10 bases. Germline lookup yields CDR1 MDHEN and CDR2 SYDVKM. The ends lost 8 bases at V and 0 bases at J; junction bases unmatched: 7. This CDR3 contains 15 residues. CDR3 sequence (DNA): TGTGCCAGCGCGGGTTGGACTAGCGGCTCCTACGAGCAGTACTTC. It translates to CASAGWTSGSYEQYF.

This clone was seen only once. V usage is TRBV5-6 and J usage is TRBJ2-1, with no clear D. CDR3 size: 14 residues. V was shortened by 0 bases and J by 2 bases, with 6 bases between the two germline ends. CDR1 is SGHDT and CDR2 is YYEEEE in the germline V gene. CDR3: CASSLGAPYNEQFF. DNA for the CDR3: TGTGCCAGCAGCTTGGGGGCGCCCTACAATGAGCAGTTCTTC.

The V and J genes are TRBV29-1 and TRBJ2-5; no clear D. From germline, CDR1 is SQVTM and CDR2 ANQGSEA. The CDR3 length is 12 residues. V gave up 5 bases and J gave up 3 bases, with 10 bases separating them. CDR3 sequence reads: CSVRRLEETQYF. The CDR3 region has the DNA TGCAGCGTTAGAAGGTTGGAAGAGACCCAGTACTTC. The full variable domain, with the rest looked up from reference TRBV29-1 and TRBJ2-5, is SAVISQKPSRDICQRGTSLTIQCQVDSQVTMMFWYRQQPGQSLTLIATANQGSEATYESGFVIDKFPISRPNLTFSTLTVSNMSPEDSSIYLCSVRRLEETQYFGPGTRLLVL.

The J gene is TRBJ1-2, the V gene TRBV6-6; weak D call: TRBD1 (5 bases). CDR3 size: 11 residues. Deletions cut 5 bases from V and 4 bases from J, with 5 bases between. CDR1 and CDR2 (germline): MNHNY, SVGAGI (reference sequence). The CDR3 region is CASSQGYGYTF. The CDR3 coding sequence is TGTGCCAGCAGTCAGGGCTATGGCTACACCTTC.

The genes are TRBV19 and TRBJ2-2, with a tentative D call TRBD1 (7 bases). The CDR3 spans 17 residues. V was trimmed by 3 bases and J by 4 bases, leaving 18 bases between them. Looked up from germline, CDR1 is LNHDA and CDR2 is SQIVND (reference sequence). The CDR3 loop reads CASSMNPDRTITGELFF. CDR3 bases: TGTGCCAGTAGTATGAACCCGGACAGGACTATCACCGGGGAGCTGTTTTTT.

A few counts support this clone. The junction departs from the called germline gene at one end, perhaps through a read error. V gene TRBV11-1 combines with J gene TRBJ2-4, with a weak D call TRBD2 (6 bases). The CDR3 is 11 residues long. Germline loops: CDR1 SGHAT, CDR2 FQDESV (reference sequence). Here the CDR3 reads CASSSGSHADF. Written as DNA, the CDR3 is TGTGCCAGCAGCTCCGGGAGCCATGCGGACTTC.

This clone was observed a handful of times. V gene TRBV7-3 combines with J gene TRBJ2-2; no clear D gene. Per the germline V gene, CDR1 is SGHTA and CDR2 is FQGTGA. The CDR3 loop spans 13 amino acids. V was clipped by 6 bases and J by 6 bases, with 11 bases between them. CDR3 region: CASRLPSSGELFF. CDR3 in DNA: TGTGCCAGCAGACTTCCTAGTTCCGGGGAGCTGTTTTTT.

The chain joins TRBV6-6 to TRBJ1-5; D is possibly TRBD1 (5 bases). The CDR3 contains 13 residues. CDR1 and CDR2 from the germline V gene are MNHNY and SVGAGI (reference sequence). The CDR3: CATSGTSNQPQHF. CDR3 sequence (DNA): TGTGCGACCTCCGGGACCAGCAATCAGCCCCAGCATTTT.

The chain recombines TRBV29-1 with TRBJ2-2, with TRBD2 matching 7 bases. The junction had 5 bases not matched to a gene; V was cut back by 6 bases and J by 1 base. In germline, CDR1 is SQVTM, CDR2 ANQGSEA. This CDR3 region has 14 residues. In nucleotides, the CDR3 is TGCAGCGTCATGGAGCGGGAGAACACCGGGGAGCTGTTTTTT. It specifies CSVMERENTGELFF.

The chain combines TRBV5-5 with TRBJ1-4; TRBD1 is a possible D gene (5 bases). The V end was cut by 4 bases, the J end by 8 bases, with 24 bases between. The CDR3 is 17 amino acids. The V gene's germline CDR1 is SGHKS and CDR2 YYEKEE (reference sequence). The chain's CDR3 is CASSPSRDYFSEEKLFF. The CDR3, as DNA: TGTGCCAGCAGCCCAAGTAGGGACTACTTCTCAGAGGAAAAACTGTTTTTT.

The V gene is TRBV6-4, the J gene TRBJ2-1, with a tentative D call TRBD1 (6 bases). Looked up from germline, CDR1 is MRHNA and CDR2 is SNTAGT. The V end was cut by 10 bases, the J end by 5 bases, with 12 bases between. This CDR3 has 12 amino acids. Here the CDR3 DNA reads TGTGCCACCCGGGACACAAACAATGAGCAGTTCTTC. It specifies CATRDTNNEQFF.

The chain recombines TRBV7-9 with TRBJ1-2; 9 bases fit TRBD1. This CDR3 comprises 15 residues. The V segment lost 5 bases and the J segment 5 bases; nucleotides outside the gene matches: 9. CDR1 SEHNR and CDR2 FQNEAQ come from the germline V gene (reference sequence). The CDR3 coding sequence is TGTGCCAGCAGCCCCCTGGGGACAGGGCGATATGGCTACACCTTC. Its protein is CASSPLGTGRYGYTF.

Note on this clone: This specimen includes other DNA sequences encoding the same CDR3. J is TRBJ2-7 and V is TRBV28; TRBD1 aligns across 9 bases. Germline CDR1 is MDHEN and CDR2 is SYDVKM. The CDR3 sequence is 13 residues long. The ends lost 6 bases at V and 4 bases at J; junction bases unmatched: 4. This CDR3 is CASSPGQGYEQYF. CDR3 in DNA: TGTGCCAGCAGCCCAGGACAGGGGTACGAGCAGTACTTC.

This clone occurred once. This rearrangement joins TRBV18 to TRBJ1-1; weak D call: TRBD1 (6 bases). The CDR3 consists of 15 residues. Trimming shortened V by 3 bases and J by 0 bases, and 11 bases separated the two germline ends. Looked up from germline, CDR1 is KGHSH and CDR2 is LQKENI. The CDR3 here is CASSPDRFMNTEAFF. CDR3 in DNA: TGTGCCAGCTCACCGGACAGATTCATGAACACTGAAGCTTTCTTT.

CDR3 nucleotides: TGTGCCAGCAGTACTTACAGGGATTCTGAAGCTTTCTTT. Protein sequence: CASSTYRDSEAFF. The rearrangement uses TRBV6-1 and TRBJ1-1; D possibly corresponds to TRBD1 (6 bases). Germline values: CDR1 MNHNS, CDR2 SASEGT. V lost 5 bases, J lost 6 bases, and 13 bases lay in between. This CDR3 spans 13 amino acids.

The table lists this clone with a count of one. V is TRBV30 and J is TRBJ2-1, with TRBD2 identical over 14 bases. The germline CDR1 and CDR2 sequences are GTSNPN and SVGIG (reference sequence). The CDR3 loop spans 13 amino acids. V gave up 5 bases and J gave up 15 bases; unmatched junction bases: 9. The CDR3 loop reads CAWRLAGGPVWFF. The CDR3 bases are TGTGCCTGGCGACTAGCGGGAGGGCCGGTGTGGTTCTTC.

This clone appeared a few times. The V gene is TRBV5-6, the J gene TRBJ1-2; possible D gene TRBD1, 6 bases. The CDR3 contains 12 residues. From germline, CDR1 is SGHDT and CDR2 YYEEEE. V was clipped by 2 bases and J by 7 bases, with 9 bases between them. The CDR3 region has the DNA TGTGCCAGCAGCTTAACAGGGCTTGGCTACACCTTC. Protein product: CASSLTGLGYTF.

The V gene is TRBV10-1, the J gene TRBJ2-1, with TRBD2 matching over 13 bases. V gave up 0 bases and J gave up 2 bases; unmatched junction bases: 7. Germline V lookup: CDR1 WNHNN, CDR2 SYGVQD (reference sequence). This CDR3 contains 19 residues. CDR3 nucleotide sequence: TGCGCCAGCAGTGAGTCGCGGACTAGCGGGAGAGGAACCTACAATGAGCAGTTCTTC. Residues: CASSESRTSGRGTYNEQFF.

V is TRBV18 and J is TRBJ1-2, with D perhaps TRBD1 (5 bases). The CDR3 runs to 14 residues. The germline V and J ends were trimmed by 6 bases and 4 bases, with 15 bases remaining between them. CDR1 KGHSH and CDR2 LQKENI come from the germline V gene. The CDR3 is CASSPRDAAYGYTF. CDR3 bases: TGTGCCAGCTCGCCCCGGGACGCCGCCTATGGCTACACCTTC.

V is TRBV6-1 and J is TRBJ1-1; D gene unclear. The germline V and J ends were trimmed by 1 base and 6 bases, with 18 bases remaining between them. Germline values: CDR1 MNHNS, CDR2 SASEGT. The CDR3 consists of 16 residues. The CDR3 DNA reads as TGTGCCAGCAGTGAAGGGGCCACCCCGCGAGGCGCTGAAGCTTTCTTT. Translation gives CASSEGATPRGAEAFF.

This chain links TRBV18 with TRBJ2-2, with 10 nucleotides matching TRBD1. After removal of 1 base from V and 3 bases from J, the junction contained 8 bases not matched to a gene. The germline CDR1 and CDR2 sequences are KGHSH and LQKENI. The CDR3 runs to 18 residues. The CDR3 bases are TGTGCCAGCTCACCACACGAGAGACAGGGGGCGCACACCGGGGAGCTGTTTTTT. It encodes CASSPHERQGAHTGELFF.